This TCR beta chain was identified in a study of blood T cells in healthy people across ages. V shed 0 bases, J shed 5 bases, and the junction held 5 bases outside the gene matches. This CDR3 region has 15 residues. Germline assignment: CDR1 KGHDR and CDR2 SFDVKD. A second roughly 6 to 11 cycle PCR used barcoded and J-beta primers. A 12-random-nucleotide template-switch adaptor tagged each cDNA molecule. One entry per CDR3 protein results from TCRdb running MiXCR on the 5' RACE reads. Of about 1.8 million distinct CDR3 sequences listed, around half were seen once; the top ten hold more than 2%. A single count supports this clonotype.

The sequencing sample was made of blood. This sequence joins TRBV24-1 and TRBJ1-2; 7 nucleotides line up with TRBD1. This clonotype was obtained from a woman between 40 and 55 years old in good health. CDR3 DNA: TGTGCCACCAGTGATTTGGGGACAGAGGGATATGGCTACACCTTC. It translates to CATSDLGTEGYGYTF.